A single TCR beta chain is shown here with its context. What it binds is unknown. The data derive from a study of vaccination and CD4 T cells after COVID-19. Findings and limits, study-wide: Nearly all convalescent vaccine-specific clones, 304 of 307, recognized only SARS-CoV-2 spike.

The V end lost 3 bases, the J end lost 7 bases, and 18 bases lay between the germline ends. This CDR3 is built from 14 residues. The germline CDR1 and CDR2 sequences are SQVTM and ANQGSEA. With the Oncomine TCR Beta short-read assay, DNA from cultured CD4+ T cells was sequenced. MiXCR was run by TCRdb on the PCR reads, yielding one entry per CDR3 protein. Of 3,000 or so distinct CDR3 sequences listed, 29% are singletons. Treatment in this sample: approximately 10-day PBMC culture with coronavirus spike peptide pools or control peptides (ViraFEST assay). CD4+ T lymphocytes from the unexposed donor were collected before the COVID-19 pandemic (2011-2018). In the ViraFEST assay, peptide-pool expansion preceded TCR sequencing of expanded clonotypes.

The V and J genes are TRBV29-1 and TRBJ1-2; perhaps TRBD1 as D (5 bases). The source is a human donor in good health. The sample was CD4+ T cells from blood, cultured in vitro. CDR3 DNA sequence: TGCAGCGTTGATCCGAGGGGCCAGATGGGTGGCTACACCTTC. It translates to CSVDPRGQMGGYTF.